Listed here are 25 T cell receptor beta chains from one sample, sequenced in a study of molecular identifiers for immune sequencing clone quantification. TCRdb processed the PCR reads anew with MiXCR; each CDR3 protein has one entry. The table shows roughly 630,000 distinct CDR3 sequences, with 25% occurring only once. Sequenced input: naive CD8+ T cells from blood, with Jurkat cell RNA spiked in. Stated subset: FACS-sorted CD8+CD4-CCR7+CD45RA+ naive T cells. Receptors were obtained from a human donor in good health. Some libraries in this study had Jurkat cell RNA spiked in.

This clonotype was seen a few times. This rearrangement joins TRBV19 to TRBJ2-1; maybe TRBD1 (5 bases). The germline V and J ends were trimmed by 0 bases and 9 bases, with 12 bases remaining between them. The germline CDR1 and CDR2 sequences are LNHDA and SQIVND (reference sequence). This CDR3 is 14 amino acids long. CDR3 sequence reads: CASSIEPSTGEQFF. CDR3 nucleotides: TGTGCCAGTAGTATAGAACCCTCAACAGGTGAGCAGTTCTTC.

This chain joins TRBV27 and TRBJ2-1, with D perhaps TRBD2 (5 bases). This CDR3 has 18 amino acids. Trimming took 0 bases from V and 2 from J, leaving 17 bases between them. Germline values: CDR1 MNHEY, CDR2 SMNVEV (reference sequence). DNA for the CDR3: TGTGCCAGCAGTTTATCCGGCCCACTAGTACCCCCCTACAATGAGCAGTTCTTC. Translated, it gives CASSLSGPLVPPYNEQFF.

The chain recombines TRBV19 with TRBJ2-7, with a tentative D call TRBD2 (6 bases). This CDR3 has 14 residues. CDR1 and CDR2 (germline): LNHDA, SQIVND (reference sequence). Trimming shortened V by 5 bases and J by 3 bases, and 14 bases separated the two germline ends. The CDR3 loop reads CASSLRADYYEQYF. Here the CDR3 DNA reads TGTGCCAGTAGTCTTCGGGCGGACTACTACGAGCAGTACTTC.

The rearrangement uses TRBV4-1 and TRBJ1-1, with 8 bases that match TRBD1. CDR1 and CDR2 from the germline V gene are MGHRA and YSYEKL. Unmatched junction bases numbered 3, after V lost 9 bases and J lost 6 bases. This CDR3 has 11 amino acids. The CDR3 reads CASSQGAEAFF. The CDR3 nucleotides are TGCGCCAGTTCACAGGGGGCTGAAGCTTTCTTT.

The sample holds many counts of this clonotype. The chain employs TRBV29-1 and TRBJ2-6, with D maybe TRBD1 (5 bases). This CDR3 is 14 amino acids long. V shed 3 bases and J shed 0 bases, with 6 bases lying between them. Per the germline V gene, CDR1 is SQVTM and CDR2 is ANQGSEA. As DNA, the CDR3 is TGCAGCGTTGAGACAGTCTCTGGGGCCAACGTCCTGACTTTC. Its protein is CSVETVSGANVLTF.

The CDR3 nucleotides read TGTGCCAGCACAGGACTAGCGGGCTACGGTAGCACAGATACGCAGTATTTT. Protein: CASTGLAGYGSTDTQYF. This rearrangement joins TRBV19 to TRBJ2-3; 11 positions match TRBD2. The ends lost 9 bases at V and 0 bases at J; junction bases unmatched: 11. This CDR3 comprises 17 residues. From germline, CDR1 is LNHDA and CDR2 SQIVND (reference sequence).

DNA of the CDR3: TGTGCCATCAGTGAGGGACAGTTGGGTACTGAAGCTTTCTTT. Amino acids: CAISEGQLGTEAFF. The rearrangement links TRBV10-3 to TRBJ1-1, with D perhaps TRBD1 (6 bases). The germline V gene encodes CDR1 ENHRY and CDR2 SYGVKD. The CDR3 extends over 14 amino acids. Trimming left V 2 bases short and J 5 bases short, with 12 bases between.

The J gene is TRBJ2-1, the V gene TRBV28, with D perhaps matching TRBD2 (7 bases). V shed 3 bases and J shed 7 bases, with 13 bases lying between them. CDR1 is MDHEN and CDR2 is SYDVKM in the germline V gene. The CDR3 spans 14 residues. The CDR3 spells CASSFKGGLNEQFF. The CDR3 DNA reads as TGTGCCAGCAGTTTTAAGGGGGGGCTGAATGAGCAGTTCTTC.

This clonotype came up many times. The rearrangement links TRBV20-1 to TRBJ2-3; TRBD2 is a possible D gene (6 bases). This CDR3 contains 17 residues. Germline CDR1 reads DFQATT; CDR2 reads SNEGSKA (reference sequence). V dropped 6 bases and J dropped 2 bases, with 24 bases sitting between them. DNA of the CDR3: TGCAGTGCACACTTCAGCGGGCCCCTTCGGGACACAGATACGCAGTATTTT. Encoded protein: CSAHFSGPLRDTDTQYF.

In its sample, this clonotype was seen a few times. The chain links TRBV11-2 to TRBJ2-3, with a tentative D call TRBD1 (5 bases). The ends were cut back, 1 base at V and 2 bases at J, with 10 bases in the middle. The CDR3 extends over 15 amino acids. The germline V gene has CDR1 SGHAT and CDR2 FQNNGV. CDR3 loop: CASSLVGADTDTQYF. The CDR3 DNA reads as TGTGCCAGCAGCTTAGTAGGGGCGGACACAGATACGCAGTATTTT. The complete variable domain, with remaining parts taken from reference TRBV11-2 and TRBJ2-3, reads EAGVAQSPRYKIIEKRQSVAFWCNPISGHATLYWYQQILGQGPKLLIQFQNNGVVDDSQLPKDRFSAERLKGVDSTLKIQPAKLEDSAVYLCASSLVGADTDTQYFGPGTRLTVL.

With respect to this clonotype: A read error is possible here, since a much larger clone lies one base away. This is likely a read error, given that the CDR3 carries no conserved phenylalanine or tryptophan at its end. The chain carries TRBV7-9 and TRBJ2-3; 8 bases line up with TRBD2. With V trimmed by 3 bases and J by 4 bases, 6 bases remained unmatched. The CDR3 has 15 residues. Germline V gene data show CDR1 as SEHNR and CDR2 as FQNEAQ (reference sequence). CDR3 nucleotide sequence: TGTGCCAGCAGCTTGCGAGCGGGAGTAGCAGATACGCAGTATTCT. Protein: CASSLRAGVADTQYS.

The chain carries TRBV4-3 and TRBJ2-1; TRBD1 might be the D (5 bases). This CDR3 spans 16 amino acids. Germline V lookup: CDR1 LGHNA, CDR2 YSLEER. The V gene lost 0 bases and the J gene lost 7 bases, with 16 bases spanning the gap. CDR3 DNA: TGCGCCAGCAGCCAAGACTACAGGAGAAACTTAAATGAGCAGTTCTTC. Protein product: CASSQDYRRNLNEQFF.

There are many counts of this clonotype. The chain's CDR3 is CASSIVSGYEQFF. In nucleotides, the CDR3 is TGTGCCAGTAGTATCGTGTCGGGATATGAGCAGTTCTTC. V gene TRBV19 combines with J gene TRBJ2-1; TRBD2 might be the D (5 bases). V shed 3 bases and J shed 8 bases, with 11 bases lying between them. The germline V gene has CDR1 LNHDA and CDR2 SQIVND (reference sequence). This CDR3 has 13 residues. The variable domain in full, completed from reference TRBV19 and TRBJ2-1, reads DGGITQSPKYLFRKEGQNVTLSCEQNLNHDAMYWYRQDPGQGLRLIYYSQIVNDFQKGDIAEGYSVSREKKESFPLTVTSAQKNPTAFYLCASSIVSGYEQFFGPGTRLTVL.

With respect to this clonotype: A much bigger clone sits one base away, suggesting this may be a read error. The rearrangement links TRBV4-2 to TRBJ2-2, with 11 bases matching TRBD2. Trimming at V came to 2 bases and at J to 7 bases, leaving 9 bases not matched to a gene. The germline CDR1 and CDR2 sequences are LGHNA and YNFKEQ. CDR3 length: 17 amino acids. In nucleotides, the CDR3 is TGTGCCAGCAGCCAAAGGATAGCGGGAGGGCCTGTCGGGGAGCTGTTTTTT. It encodes CASSQRIAGGPVGELFF.

In this sample, this clonotype turned up a few times. The gene calls are TRBV6-2 or TRBV6-3 and TRBJ2-7; D remains unclear. Germline CDR1 is MNHEY and CDR2 is SVGEGT. This CDR3 is 14 amino acids long. Trimming cost V 7 bases and J 2 bases, with 15 bases left between them. DNA of the CDR3: TGTGCCAGCACCATTACTTTGGTACCCTACGAGCAGTACTTC. Translation gives CASTITLVPYEQYF.

This clonotype was counted ten times or more. The chain recombines TRBV19 with TRBJ1-2; D gene unclear. This CDR3 has 12 amino acids. Germline loops: CDR1 LNHDA, CDR2 SQIVND (reference sequence). The germline V and J ends were trimmed by 9 bases and 2 bases, with 10 bases remaining between them. CDR3 bases: TGTGCCAGCGATAATTTCAACTATGGCTACACCTTC. Encoded protein: CASDNFNYGYTF.

This clonotype was found many times. CDR3 in DNA: TGTGCCAGCAGCTTGTGGCCGCCCGGGGGGGGGACTGAAGCTTTCTTT. Protein sequence: CASSLWPPGGGTEAFF. The chain joins TRBV5-6 to TRBJ1-1; maybe TRBD1 (5 bases). V lost 1 base to trimming and J lost 5 bases, with 18 bases between them. The CDR3 has 16 amino acids. Per germline, CDR1 SGHDT and CDR2 YYEEEE.

This clonotype was seen a few times. V and J are TRBV12-3 or TRBV12-4 and TRBJ2-5; TRBD1 matches 7 bases. The CDR3 is 14 amino acids. J was trimmed by 2 bases and V by 6 bases; bases with no gene match: 6. DNA of the CDR3: TGTGCCAGCAGATTAACGGGACAGCAAGAGACCCAGTACTTC. This codes for CASRLTGQQETQYF.

This clonotype has at least ten counts. The chain carries TRBV20-1 and TRBJ1-4; the match to TRBD1 covers 7 bases. V was clipped by 7 bases and J by 7 bases; unmatched bases: 12. Germline lookup yields CDR1 DFQATT and CDR2 SNEGSKA (reference sequence). The length of the CDR3 is 14 residues. CDR3 region: CSGALATGFEKLFF. CDR3 nucleotides: TGCAGTGGCGCGCTAGCGACAGGGTTTGAAAAACTGTTTTTT.

With regard to this clonotype: A much larger clone is a single base away; this may be a read error. The genes are TRBV6-5 and TRBJ2-3, with TRBD1 identical over 8 bases. The CDR3 length is 15 residues. Per germline, CDR1 MNHEY and CDR2 SVGAGI. CDR3 nucleotides: TGTGTCAGCAGGAGAGGACAGGGACTCACAGATACGCAGTATTTT. It translates to CVSRRGQGLTDTQYF.

A word on this clonotype: This may be a read error: a much more frequent sequence differs by one nucleotide. The rearrangement joins TRBV11-2 to TRBJ2-3, with 8 positions matching TRBD2. CDR3 length: 15 amino acids. CDR1 SGHAT and CDR2 FQNNGV come from the germline V gene. CDR3 DNA sequence: TGTGCCATCAGCTCTCCGGGACTAGGCACAGATACGCAGTATTTT. Its protein product is CAISSPGLGTDTQYF.

This clonotype has a count of ten or more. V usage is TRBV6-5 and J usage is TRBJ1-5; a possible D gene is TRBD1 (6 bases). Germline V gives CDR1 MNHEY, CDR2 SVGAGI. Trimming took off 5 bases at V and 7 bases at J, with 18 bases between the two ends. This CDR3 region has 15 residues. CDR3 sequence: CASSPQDGGTQPQHF. CDR3 DNA sequence: TGTGCCAGCAGTCCCCAGGATGGGGGCACCCAGCCCCAGCATTTT.

On this clonotype itself: This may come from a read error, since a much larger clone is one base off. The chain joins TRBV7-9 to TRBJ1-4; D uncertain. Germline CDR1 and CDR2: SEHNR and FQNEAQ (reference sequence). V was trimmed by 5 bases and J by 8 bases, leaving 12 bases between them. This CDR3 spans 13 amino acids. The CDR3 loop is CASSNGLREKLFF. The CDR3 DNA is TGTGCCAGCAGCAACGGGCTAAGGGAAAAACTGTTTTTT.

The chain has TRBV4-3 and TRBJ1-1; D is ambiguous. Trimming removed 0 bases at V and 3 bases at J, with 5 bases between. The CDR3 length is 13 residues. The germline CDR1 and CDR2 sequences are LGHNA and YSLEER. The CDR3 region is CASSQDRDTEAFF. In DNA, the CDR3 is TGCGCCAGCAGCCAAGACCGGGACACTGAAGCTTTCTTT.

In this sample, this clonotype turned up a few times. The chain employs TRBV24-1 and TRBJ2-2; 9 bases line up with TRBD1. CDR1 KGHDR and CDR2 SFDVKD come from the germline V gene. Trimming took 4 bases from V and 3 from J; bases not matched to a gene: 5. The CDR3 covers 16 residues. CDR3 DNA sequence: TGTGCCACCAGTGAAACAGGGGGCGCTTACACCGGGGAGCTGTTTTTT. Residues: CATSETGGAYTGELFF.